This is a list of T cell receptor beta chains from one sample in a study of blood T cell repertoires in COVID-19. The table came from immunoSEQ multiplex PCR; TCRdb's copy has only in-frame clones and leaves some out. The repertoire holds hundreds of thousands of clones, with 85% as singletons. The sequenced sample consisted of peripheral blood. Receptors were obtained from a woman aged 50 to 60 with active or convalescent COVID-19. Both conserved end residues are part of each CDR3. D genes are given only for firm matches. Expanded clones are given a class, and other clones once, few, many or no size at all.

>NA|TRBV7-9|NA|TRBJ1-2
TGTGCCAGCAGCTTAAATGGCCCGAACTATGGCTACACCTTC
CASSLNGPNYGYTF
>NA|TRBV6-5|TRBD2|TRBJ2-5
TGTGCCGTGACAGCGGGATCGGGGGAGACCCAGTACTTC
CAVTAGSGETQYF
>NA|TRBV2|NA|TRBJ1-5
TGTGCCAGCAGTCCACCCGTGGGAGACATCAACCTTCAGCCCCAGCATTTT
CASSPPVGDINLQPQHF
>NA|TRBV6-1|TRBD1|TRBJ2-7
TGTGCCAGCAGTGAAGCGCTTCTAGGGACAGGGACCCCCTACGAGCAGTACTTC
CASSEALLGTGTPYEQYF
>NA|TRBV5-1|NA|TRBJ1-5
TGCGCCAGCAGCCCGAGGGGGGGATATCAGCCCCAGCATTTT
CASSPRGGYQPQHF
>NA|TRBV6-5|TRBD1|TRBJ1-3
TGTGCCAGCAGTTGGGACAGAGACTCTGGAAACACCATATATTTT
CASSWDRDSGNTIYF
>NA|TRBV12-1|NA|TRBJ1-1
TGTGCCAGCAGCTTTGAATGGCGGGCAGGGGGGATGAACACTGAAGCTTTCTTT
CASSFEWRAGGMNTEAFF
>NA|TRBV4-1|TRBD1|TRBJ2-3
TGCGCCAGCAGCCAACGGGGGACAGGGGGCGGCACAGATACGCAGTATTTT
CASSQRGTGGGTDTQYF
>NA|TRBV5-4|TRBD2|TRBJ2-7
TGTGCCAGCAGCTTGGATCGCGGGAGTAGCTACGAGCAGTACTTC
CASSLDRGSSYEQYF
>NA|TRBV6-7|NA|TRBJ2-7
TGTGCCAGCAGTTACCAGGACAGCGAATCCTACGAGCAGTACTTC
CASSYQDSESYEQYF
>once|TRBV6-5|NA|TRBJ1-3
TGTGCCAGTACCGGCTCTGGAAACACCATATATTTT
CASTGSGNTIYF
>NA|TRBV19|TRBD2|TRBJ2-7
TGTGCCAGTAGTCAGCGGGAGGTCTCCTACGAGCAGTACTTC
CASSQREVSYEQYF
>NA|TRBV4-1|NA|TRBJ2-6
TGCGCCAGCAGCCAAGCTAGCAATGGGGCCAACGTCCTGACTTTC
CASSQASNGANVLTF
>NA|TRBV2|NA|TRBJ2-5
TGTGCCAGCTCCACCCTTGGAACAGGGTCGAAGACCCAGTACTTC
CASSTLGTGSKTQYF
>NA|TRBV25-1|NA|TRBJ2-5
TGTGCCACCACCGGGCAGGGCTCAGAGACCCAGTACTTC
CATTGQGSETQYF
>NA|TRBV18|TRBD2|TRBJ2-5
TGTGCCAGCTCACCACTACCCCGAGTCATCGGACTAGGACAAGAGACCCAGTACTTC
CASSPLPRVIGLGQETQYF
>NA|TRBV19|TRBD1|TRBJ1-2
TGTGCCAGTAGGCCCAGGGGGCGAGGCTACACCTTC
CASRPRGRGYTF
>NA|TRBV5-1|NA|TRBJ2-3
TGCGCCAGCAGCTCTCGACAGGCCACAGATACGCAGTATTTT
CASSSRQATDTQYF
>NA|TRBV7-2|TRBD1|TRBJ1-2
TGTGCCAGCAGCTTAGTGGACAGGGGCTACACCTTC
CASSLVDRGYTF
>NA|TRBV4-1|NA|TRBJ1-4
TGCGCCAGCAGCCCCACTTGGCAGGGAGGGGGTGCAACTAATGAAAAACTGTTTTTT
CASSPTWQGGGATNEKLFF
>NA|TRBV2|NA|TRBJ1-1
TGTGCCAGCAGTACGGACAGGAACACTGAAGCTTTCTTT
CASSTDRNTEAFF
>once|TRBV27|NA|TRBJ1-1
TGTGCCAGCAGTTTATCGATGGCAGACACTGAAGCTTTCTTT
CASSLSMADTEAFF
>NA|TRBV18|NA|TRBJ2-1
TGTGCCAGCTCACCACCGGATTCCAGGGAGTTCTTC
CASSPPDSREFF
>NA|TRBV7-2|NA|TRBJ1-4
TGTGCCAGCAGCTTATCAGCGACTAATGAAAAACTGTTTTTT
CASSLSATNEKLFF
>NA|TRBV7-9|TRBD2|TRBJ2-2
TGTGCCAGCAGACGAGCGGGGGTAAACACCGGGGAGCTGTTTTTT
CASRRAGVNTGELFF
>NA|TRBV5-8|TRBD1|TRBJ1-1
TGTGCCAGCAGCTTGGGGGACAGGGTGGCTGCTTTCTTT
CASSLGDRVAAFF
>NA|TRBV5-6|TRBD2|TRBJ2-3
TGTGCCAGCAGCTTGTTGCTAGCGGGTAGCACAGATACGCAGTATTTT
CASSLLLAGSTDTQYF
>NA|TRBV7-9|TRBD1|TRBJ2-3
TGTGCCAGCAGCTCCGTGGACAGGGACGGCACAGATACGCAGTATTTT
CASSSVDRDGTDTQYF
>NA|TRBV28|NA|TRBJ1-5
TGTGCCAGCAGTTCGTCAGGCTTTAGCAATCAGCCCCAGCATTTT
CASSSSGFSNQPQHF
>NA|TRBV14|NA|TRBJ2-1
TGTGCCAGCAGCCAATTCCCCCTGAGCTCCTACAATGAGCAGTTCTTC
CASSQFPLSSYNEQFF
>few|TRBV5-3|NA|TRBJ1-3
TGTGCCAGAAGTCCCGTTTCGGACAGAGGGGGACCTGGAAACACCATATATTTT
CARSPVSDRGGPGNTIYF
>NA|TRBV5-4|TRBD2|TRBJ2-1
TGTGCCAGCAGCTCCGGGACTAGCTACAATGAGCAGTTCTTC
CASSSGTSYNEQFF
>NA|TRBV2|NA|TRBJ1-4
TGTGCCAGCAGCCGCCGAACCGGGAATGAAAAACTGTTTTTT
CASSRRTGNEKLFF
>NA|TRBV15|NA|TRBJ2-7
TGTGCCACCAGCAGAGATTTGGCAGGCCCTTCTGACGAGCAGTACTTC
CATSRDLAGPSDEQYF
>once|TRBV5-1|NA|TRBJ1-2
TGCGCCAGCAGCTCGTCCGACTTAAACTATGGCTACACCTTC
CASSSSDLNYGYTF
>NA|TRBV28|TRBD1|TRBJ1-5
TGTGCCAGCAGTATACCGGGACAGGGTTATCAGCCCCAGCATTTT
CASSIPGQGYQPQHF
>NA|TRBV28|NA|TRBJ1-2
TGTGCCAGCAGGACCCGGAACCGGGGATACTATGGCTACACCTTC
CASRTRNRGYYGYTF
>NA|TRBV10-1|TRBD1|TRBJ1-4
TGCGCCAGCAACAACAGGGGGCTAGGTGAAAAACTGTTTTTT
CASNNRGLGEKLFF
>NA|TRBV30|NA|TRBJ1-6
TGTGCCTGGAGTGTACAGGTGCGGGGGGCTAATTCACCCCTCCACTTT
CAWSVQVRGANSPLHF
>NA|TRBV11-2|NA|TRBJ1-1
TGTGCCAGCAGCTTAGAAGAACCAGGACTCATGAACACTGAAGCTTTCTTT
CASSLEEPGLMNTEAFF
>NA|TRBV2|NA|TRBJ1-5
TGTGCCAGCAGTAGGGCGGAGGAGGCCCAGCATTTT
CASSRAEEAQHF
>NA|TRBV5-1|NA|TRBJ2-3
TGCGCCAGCAGCTTGGACGGTAGAACCACAGATACGCAGTATTTT
CASSLDGRTTDTQYF
>NA|TRBV19|TRBD2|TRBJ2-7
TGTGCCAGTAGTATAGCGGGAGGGCCGCCCGAGCAGTACTTC
CASSIAGGPPEQYF
>once|TRBV7-9|TRBD2|TRBJ2-2
TGTGCCAGCAGCCCGCAAGCGGGAGACACCGGGGAGCTGTTTTTT
CASSPQAGDTGELFF
>NA|TRBV19|NA|TRBJ1-2
TGTGCCAGTAGTATCAACCCCCGAACGGGTAACTATGGCTACACCTTC
CASSINPRTGNYGYTF
>NA|TRBV12-3/TRBV12-4|NA|TRBJ1-3
TGTGCCAGCAGTGAGTCAGGGGGAAACACCATATATTTT
CASSESGGNTIYF
>once|TRBV7-6|NA|TRBJ2-5
TGTGCCAGCAGCTTAGCGCTTTACAAAGAGACCCAGTACTTC
CASSLALYKETQYF
>NA|TRBV4-2|NA|TRBJ1-1
TGTGCCAGCAGCCAAGTGGCTGGACAGAACACTGAAGCTTTCTTT
CASSQVAGQNTEAFF
>many|TRBV19|TRBD1|TRBJ1-1
TGTGCCAGTAGTATGGGGACAGCGGAGGCTTTCTTT
CASSMGTAEAFF
>NA|TRBV12-3/TRBV12-4|NA|TRBJ2-3
TGTGCCAGCAGCCTTACTAGCACAGATACGCAGTATTTT
CASSLTSTDTQYF
>NA|TRBV20-1|NA|TRBJ2-7
TGCAGTGCTAGCCCTAAATACGAGCAGTACTTC
CSASPKYEQYF
>NA|TRBV20-1|TRBD1|TRBJ1-2
TGCAGTGCTAGTCGGTTGCCCTCCCCACAATCAGGGGGCGCAGATGGCTACACCTTC
CSASRLPSPQSGGADGYTF